The subject of this entry is one T cell receptor (beta chain). The sample originates from a study of blood T cell repertoires in COVID-19. Across the study: The United States, Italy and Spain supplied acute and convalescent COVID-19 samples. T cells, B-cell-depleted T cells, or PBMCs provided the cDNA or gDNA that served as material.

Here immunoSEQ multiplex PCR was the method, and the copy in TCRdb shows in-frame clones only, minus some. The repertoire includes 85,000 to 95,000 clones, roughly 78% of them detected once, and approximately 15% sits in the top ten. The clonotype was recovered from an elderly woman with acute or convalescent COVID-19. Sequencing used peripheral blood.

In DNA form, the CDR3 reads TGCGCCCGTCGCAGGGACTCCCCTCCTGGCTACACCTTC. As protein: CARRRDSPPGYTF. The chain is built from TRBV23-1 and TRBJ1-2; D possibly corresponds to TRBD1 (5 bases). TRBV23-1 is an ORF for which the function is uncertain. The CDR3 totals 13 residues. V was trimmed by 11 bases and J by 7 bases, leaving 20 bases between them.